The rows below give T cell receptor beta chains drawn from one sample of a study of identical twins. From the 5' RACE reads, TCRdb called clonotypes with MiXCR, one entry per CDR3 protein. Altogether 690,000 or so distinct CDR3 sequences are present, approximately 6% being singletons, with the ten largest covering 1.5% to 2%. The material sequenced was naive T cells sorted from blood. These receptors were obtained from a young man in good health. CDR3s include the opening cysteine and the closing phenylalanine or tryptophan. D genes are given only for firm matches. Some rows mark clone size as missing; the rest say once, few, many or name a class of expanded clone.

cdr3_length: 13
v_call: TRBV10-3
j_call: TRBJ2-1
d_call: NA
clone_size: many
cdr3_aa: CAISEYGSNEQFF
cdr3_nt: TGTGCCATCAGTGAGTACGGGAGTAACGAGCAGTTCTTC

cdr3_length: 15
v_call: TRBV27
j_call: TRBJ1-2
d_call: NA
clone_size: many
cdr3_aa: CASSFIPQQNYGYTF
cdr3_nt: TGTGCCAGCAGTTTCATCCCTCAGCAAAACTATGGCTACACCTTC

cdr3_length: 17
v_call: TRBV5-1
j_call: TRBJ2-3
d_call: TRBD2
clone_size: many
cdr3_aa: CASSLVASGIARDTQYF
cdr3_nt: TGCGCCAGCAGCTTGGTCGCTAGCGGGATAGCACGAGATACGCAGTATTTT

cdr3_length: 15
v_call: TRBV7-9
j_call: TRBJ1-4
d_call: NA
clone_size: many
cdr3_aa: CASSPTDISNEKLFF
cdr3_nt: TGTGCCAGCAGCCCCACAGACATATCCAATGAAAAACTGTTTTTT

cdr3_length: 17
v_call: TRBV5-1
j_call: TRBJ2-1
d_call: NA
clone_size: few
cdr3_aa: CASSLAPEGVVYNEQFF
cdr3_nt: TGCGCCAGCAGCTTGGCCCCCGAGGGAGTCGTCTACAATGAGCAGTTCTTC

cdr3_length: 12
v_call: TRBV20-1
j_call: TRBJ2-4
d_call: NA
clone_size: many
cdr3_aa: CSARQGLNIQYF
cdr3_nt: TGCAGTGCTAGACAGGGGCTAAACATTCAGTACTTC

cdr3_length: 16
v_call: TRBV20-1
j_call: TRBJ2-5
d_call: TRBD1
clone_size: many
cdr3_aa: CSASQSWTGAAETQYF
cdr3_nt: TGCAGTGCTAGCCAATCCTGGACAGGGGCTGCAGAGACCCAGTACTTC

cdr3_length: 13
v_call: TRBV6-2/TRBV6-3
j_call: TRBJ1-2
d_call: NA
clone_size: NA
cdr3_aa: CASRDHSPEGYTF
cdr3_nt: TGTGCCAGCAGGGATCACTCGCCAGAGGGCTACACCTTC

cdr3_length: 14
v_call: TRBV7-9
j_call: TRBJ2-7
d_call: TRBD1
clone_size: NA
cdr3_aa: CASSLKQGPYEQYF
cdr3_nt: TGTGCCAGCAGCTTAAAACAGGGGCCCTACGAGCAGTACTTC

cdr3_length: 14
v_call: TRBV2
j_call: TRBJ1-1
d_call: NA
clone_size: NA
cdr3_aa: CASSAEAMNTEAFF
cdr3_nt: TGTGCCAGCAGTGCCGAGGCTATGAACACTGAAGCTTTCTTT

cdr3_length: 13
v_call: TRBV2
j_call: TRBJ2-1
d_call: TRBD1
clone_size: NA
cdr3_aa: CGSSFRQGNEQFF
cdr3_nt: TGTGGCAGCAGTTTTCGACAGGGCAATGAGCAGTTCTTC

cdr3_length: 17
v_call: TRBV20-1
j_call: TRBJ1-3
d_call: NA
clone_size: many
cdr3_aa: CSAPSWGRAGMRNTIYF
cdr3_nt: TGCAGTGCACCCTCGTGGGGTAGGGCAGGGATGCGAAACACCATATATTTT

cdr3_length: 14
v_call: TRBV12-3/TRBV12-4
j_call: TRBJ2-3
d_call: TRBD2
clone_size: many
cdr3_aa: CASSAGRTADTQYF
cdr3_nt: TGTGCCAGCTCAGCGGGGAGGACCGCAGATACGCAGTATTTT

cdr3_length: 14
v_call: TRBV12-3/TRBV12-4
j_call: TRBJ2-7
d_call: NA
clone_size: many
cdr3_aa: CASSPGLGGYEQYF
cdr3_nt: TGTGCCAGCAGTCCGGGACTCGGGGGATACGAGCAGTACTTC

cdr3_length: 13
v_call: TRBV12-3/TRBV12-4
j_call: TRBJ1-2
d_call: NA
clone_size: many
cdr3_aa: CASSFAQGDDYTF
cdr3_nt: TGTGCCAGCAGTTTCGCACAGGGCGATGACTACACCTTC

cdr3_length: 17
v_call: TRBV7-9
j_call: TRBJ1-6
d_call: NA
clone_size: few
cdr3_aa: CASSSNGDESYNSPLHF
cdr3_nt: TGTGCCAGCAGCTCCAACGGCGACGAATCCTATAATTCACCCCTCCACTTT

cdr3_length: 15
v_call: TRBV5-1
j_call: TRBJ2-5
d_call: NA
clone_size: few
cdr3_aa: CASSSSGARQETQYF
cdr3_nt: TGCGCCAGCAGCTCGTCGGGGGCGCGCCAAGAGACCCAGTACTTC

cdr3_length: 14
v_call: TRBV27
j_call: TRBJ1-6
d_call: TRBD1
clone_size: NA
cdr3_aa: CASSYRGYNSPLHF
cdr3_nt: TGTGCCAGCAGCTACAGGGGCTATAATTCACCCCTCCACTTT

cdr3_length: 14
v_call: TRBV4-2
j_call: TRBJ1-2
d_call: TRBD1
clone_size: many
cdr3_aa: CASSQEGTEVGYTF
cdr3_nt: TGTGCCAGCAGCCAAGAGGGGACAGAAGTTGGCTACACCTTC

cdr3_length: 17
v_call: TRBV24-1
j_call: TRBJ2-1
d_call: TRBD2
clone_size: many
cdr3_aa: CATSDLGTSGSRDEQFF
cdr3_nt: TGTGCCACCAGTGACTTAGGGACTAGCGGGAGCAGAGATGAGCAGTTCTTC

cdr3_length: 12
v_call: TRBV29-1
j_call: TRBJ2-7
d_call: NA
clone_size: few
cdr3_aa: CSVRSDSYEQYF
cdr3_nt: TGCAGCGTTCGGAGCGACTCCTACGAGCAGTACTTC

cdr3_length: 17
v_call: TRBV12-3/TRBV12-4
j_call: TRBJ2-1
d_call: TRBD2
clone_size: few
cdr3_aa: CASSPTSGLARSNEQFF
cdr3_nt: TGTGCCAGCAGCCCCACGTCGGGACTAGCCAGGTCCAATGAGCAGTTCTTC

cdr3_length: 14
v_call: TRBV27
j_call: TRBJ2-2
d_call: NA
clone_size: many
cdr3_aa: CASSLSSLPGELFF
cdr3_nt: TGTGCCAGCAGTTTATCATCCCTCCCCGGGGAGCTGTTTTTT

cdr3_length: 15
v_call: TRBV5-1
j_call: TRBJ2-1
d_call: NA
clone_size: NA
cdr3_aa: CASSSHGTPSEEQFF
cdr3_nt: TGCGCCAGCAGCTCCCACGGGACTCCATCCGAAGAGCAGTTCTTC

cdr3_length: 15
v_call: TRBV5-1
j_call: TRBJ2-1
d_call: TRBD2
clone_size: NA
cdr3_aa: CASRSLAGVSLEQFF
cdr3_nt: TGCGCCAGCAGGTCACTAGCGGGAGTTTCTCTTGAGCAGTTCTTC

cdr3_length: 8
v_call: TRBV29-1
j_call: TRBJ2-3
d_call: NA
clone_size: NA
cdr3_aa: CSVAGEYF
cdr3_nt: TGCAGCGTAGCAGGGGAGTATTTT

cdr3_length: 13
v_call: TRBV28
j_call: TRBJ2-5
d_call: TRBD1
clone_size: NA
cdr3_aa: CASTRQGEETQYF
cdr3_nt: TGTGCCAGCACGAGACAGGGGGAAGAGACCCAGTACTTC

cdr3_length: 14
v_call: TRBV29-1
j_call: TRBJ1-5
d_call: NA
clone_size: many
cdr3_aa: CSVGGGNGNQPQHF
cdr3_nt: TGCAGCGTTGGGGGAGGGAATGGCAATCAGCCCCAGCATTTT

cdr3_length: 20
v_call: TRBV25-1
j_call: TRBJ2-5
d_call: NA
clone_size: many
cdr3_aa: CASRTTEAGGRGTNQETQYF
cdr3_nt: TGTGCCAGCAGAACTACAGAGGCGGGTGGACGGGGGACCAACCAAGAGACCCAGTACTTC

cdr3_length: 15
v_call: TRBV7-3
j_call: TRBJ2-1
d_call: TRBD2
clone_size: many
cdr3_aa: CASSLILAENNEQFF
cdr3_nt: TGTGCCAGCAGCTTAATCCTAGCGGAGAACAATGAGCAGTTCTTC

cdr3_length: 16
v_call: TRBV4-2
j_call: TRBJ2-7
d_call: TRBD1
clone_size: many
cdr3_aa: CASSHLGADRVDEQYF
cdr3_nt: TGTGCCAGCAGCCATTTAGGGGCGGACAGGGTGGACGAGCAGTACTTC

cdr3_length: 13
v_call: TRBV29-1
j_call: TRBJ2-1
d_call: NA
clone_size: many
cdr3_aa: CSAWGDRYNEQFF
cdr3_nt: TGCAGCGCTTGGGGGGATCGATACAATGAGCAGTTCTTC

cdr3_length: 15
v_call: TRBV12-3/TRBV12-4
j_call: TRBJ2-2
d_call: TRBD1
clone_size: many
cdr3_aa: CASRGTGPYTGELFF
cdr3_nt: TGTGCCAGCAGGGGGACAGGGCCGTACACCGGGGAGCTGTTTTTT

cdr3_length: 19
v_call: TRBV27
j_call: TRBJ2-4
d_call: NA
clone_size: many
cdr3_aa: CASSNTGPRGPRAKNIQYF
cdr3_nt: TGTGCCAGCAGTAATACAGGTCCCCGGGGTCCAAGGGCCAAAAACATTCAGTACTTC

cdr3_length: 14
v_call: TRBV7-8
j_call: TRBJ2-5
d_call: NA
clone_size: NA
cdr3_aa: CASPGQTYQETQYF
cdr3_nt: TGTGCCAGCCCTGGACAGACGTACCAAGAGACCCAGTACTTC

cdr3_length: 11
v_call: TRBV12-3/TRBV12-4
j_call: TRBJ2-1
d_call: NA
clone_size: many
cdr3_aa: CASSSSTEQFF
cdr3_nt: TGTGCCAGCAGTTCCTCTACAGAGCAGTTCTTC

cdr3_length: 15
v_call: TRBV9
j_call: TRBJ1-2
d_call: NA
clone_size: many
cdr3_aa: CASSVAPGLDYGYTF
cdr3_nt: TGTGCCAGCAGCGTAGCCCCAGGGCTTGACTATGGCTACACCTTC

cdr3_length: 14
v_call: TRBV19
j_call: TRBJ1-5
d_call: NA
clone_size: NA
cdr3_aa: CASSTGWANQPQHF
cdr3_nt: TGTGCCAGTAGTACAGGGTGGGCCAATCAGCCCCAGCATTTT

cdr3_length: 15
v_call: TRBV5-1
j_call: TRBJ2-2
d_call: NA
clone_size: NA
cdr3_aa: CASSRPTGDTGELFF
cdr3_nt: TGCGCCAGCAGCCGACCGACGGGGGACACCGGGGAGCTGTTTTTT

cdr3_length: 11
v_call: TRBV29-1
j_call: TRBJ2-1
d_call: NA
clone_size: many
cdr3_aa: CSVGERNEQFF
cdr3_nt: TGCAGCGTAGGAGAGCGCAATGAGCAGTTCTTC

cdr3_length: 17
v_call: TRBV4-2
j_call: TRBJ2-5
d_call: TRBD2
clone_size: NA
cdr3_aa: CASSQTGLASFQETQYF
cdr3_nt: TGTGCCAGCAGCCAAACGGGACTAGCTAGTTTTCAAGAGACCCAGTACTTC

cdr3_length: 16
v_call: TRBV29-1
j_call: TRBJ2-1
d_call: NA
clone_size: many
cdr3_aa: CSVEGMPKSSYNEQFF
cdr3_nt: TGCAGCGTTGAAGGGATGCCGAAGAGCTCCTACAATGAGCAGTTCTTC

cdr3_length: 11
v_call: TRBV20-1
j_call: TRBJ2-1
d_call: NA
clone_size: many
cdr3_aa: CSARGGDEQFF
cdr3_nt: TGCAGTGCTAGGGGTGGAGATGAGCAGTTCTTC

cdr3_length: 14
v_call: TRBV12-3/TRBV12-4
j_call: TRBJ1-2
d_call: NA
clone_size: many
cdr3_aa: CASSFTRTGLGYTF
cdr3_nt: TGTGCCAGCAGTTTCACCCGGACCGGGTTAGGCTACACCTTC

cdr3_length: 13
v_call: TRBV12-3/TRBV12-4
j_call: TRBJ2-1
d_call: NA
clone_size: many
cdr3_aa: CASSQNVGVQQFF
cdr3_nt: TGTGCCAGCAGTCAGAACGTGGGAGTTCAGCAGTTCTTC

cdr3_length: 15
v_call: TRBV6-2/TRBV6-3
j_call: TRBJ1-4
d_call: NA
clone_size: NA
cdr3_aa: CASSGSGRINEKLFF
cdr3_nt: TGTGCCAGTTCCGGATCGGGACGGATTAATGAAAAACTGTTTTTT

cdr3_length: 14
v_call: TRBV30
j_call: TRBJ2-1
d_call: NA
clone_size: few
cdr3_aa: CAWNRDSSYNEQFF
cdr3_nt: TGTGCCTGGAACCGGGACTCCTCCTACAATGAGCAGTTCTTC

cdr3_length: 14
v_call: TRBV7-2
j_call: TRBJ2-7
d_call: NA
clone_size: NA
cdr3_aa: CASSLSGHTYEQYF
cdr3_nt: TGTGCCAGCAGCCTGTCGGGACACACCTACGAGCAGTACTTC

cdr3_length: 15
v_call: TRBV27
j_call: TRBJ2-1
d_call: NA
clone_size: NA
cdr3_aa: CASSFDRIGGNEQFF
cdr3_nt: TGTGCCAGCAGTTTCGACAGGATAGGGGGTAATGAGCAGTTCTTC

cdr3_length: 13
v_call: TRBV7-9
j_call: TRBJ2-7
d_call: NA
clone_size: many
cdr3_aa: CASSFGGEVKQYF
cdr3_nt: TGTGCCAGCAGCTTTGGAGGCGAGGTGAAGCAGTACTTC